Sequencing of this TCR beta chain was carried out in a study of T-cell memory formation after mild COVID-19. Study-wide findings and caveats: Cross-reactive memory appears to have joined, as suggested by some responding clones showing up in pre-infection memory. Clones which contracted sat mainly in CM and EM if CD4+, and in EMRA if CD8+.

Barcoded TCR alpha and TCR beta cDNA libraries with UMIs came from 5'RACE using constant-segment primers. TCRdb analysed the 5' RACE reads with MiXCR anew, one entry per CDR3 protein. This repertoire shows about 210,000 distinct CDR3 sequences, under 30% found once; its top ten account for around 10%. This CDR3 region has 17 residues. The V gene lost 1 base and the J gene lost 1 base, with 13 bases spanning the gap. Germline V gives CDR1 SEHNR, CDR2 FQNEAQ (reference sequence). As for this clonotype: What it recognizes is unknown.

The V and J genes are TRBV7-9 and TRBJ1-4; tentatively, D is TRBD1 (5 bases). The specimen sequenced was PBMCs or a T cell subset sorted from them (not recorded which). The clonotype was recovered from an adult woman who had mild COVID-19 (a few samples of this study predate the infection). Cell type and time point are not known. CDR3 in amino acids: CASSLEPSGVTNEKLFF. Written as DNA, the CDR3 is TGTGCCAGCAGCTTAGAACCCTCGGGGGTAACTAATGAAAAACTGTTTTTT.